The T cell receptor beta chain under discussion was sequenced for a study of post-analysis software for immune sequencing data. Study-level background: The study covered relapsing-remitting, secondary progressive and progressive-relapsing courses of multiple sclerosis.

Findings and caveats of the study: The five TRBV segments detected at higher frequency in patients than in controls included TRBV5-6, TRBV5-1 and TRBV20-1.

Carried by the TCR beta cDNA libraries were unique molecular identifiers. The yield from roughly 1 to 10 million T cells was around 500,000 cDNA molecules in total. TCRdb independently ran MiXCR on the PCR reads; one entry per CDR3 protein. The sample has approximately 770,000 distinct CDR3 sequences, around 45% seen once. This clonotype has a count of ten or more. Its antigen is unknown. CDR3 length equals 16 residues. Germline-derived CDR1 and CDR2 are SGDLS and YYNGEE. With V trimmed by 0 bases and J by 4 bases, 7 bases remained unmatched. Sequenced: blood. This TCR came from a girl between 10 and 17 years old with multiple sclerosis. The chain couples TRBV9 to TRBJ2-1, with TRBD2 matching over 7 bases. This CDR3 reads CASSVDGRRTYNEQFF. In DNA form, the CDR3 reads TGTGCCAGCAGCGTAGACGGGAGGCGAACTTACAATGAGCAGTTCTTC.